A single sample gave rise to the 28 T cell receptor beta chains below, sequenced in a study of molecular identifiers for immune sequencing clone quantification (dated by TCRdb to 2016 to 2019). Library method: PCR. Instrument on record: Illumina HiSeq 4000. TCRdb handled the public reads itself, with Q25 trimming in fastp and clone calling in MiXCR, and kept productive beta chains. When rows share a CDR3 protein, they turn into one entry using the most common DNA and genes. The sample contains some 93,000 distinct CDR3 sequences, 21% of them found a single time. Approximately 1% of the sample is taken by the ten largest. Sequenced material: naive CD8+ T cells from blood, with Jurkat cell RNA spiked in. The sample's cell subset or site, from its label and the paper: FACS-sorted CD8+CD4-CCR7+CD45RA+ naive T cells. The receptors were gathered from a human donor in good health. Some libraries in this study had Jurkat cell RNA spiked in.

As regards this clonotype: A much larger clone differs by one base, so this may be a read error. The J gene is TRBJ2-7, the V gene TRBV27; the D gene is possibly TRBD2 (5 bases). The CDR3 totals 15 residues. The germline gives CDR1 MNHEY, CDR2 SMNVEV (reference sequence). CDR3 coding DNA: TGTGCCTGCAGTTTTTTGGACTCGATGGGCTACGAGCAGTACTTC. Its translation is CACSFLDSMGYEQYF.

This clonotype occurred many times. This chain joins TRBV30 and TRBJ2-7, with 9 nucleotides matching TRBD1. Germline lookup yields CDR1 GTSNPN and CDR2 SVGIG (reference sequence). The CDR3 length is 15 residues. The V segment lost 3 bases and the J segment 3 bases; nucleotides outside the gene matches: 9. Written as DNA, the CDR3 is TGTGCCTGGAGGGACGCGGGACAGGGATACTACGAGCAGTACTTC. Its protein is CAWRDAGQGYYEQYF.

The chain links TRBV19 to TRBJ1-5; TRBD1 is a possible D gene (5 bases). Germline loops: CDR1 LNHDA, CDR2 SQIVND (reference sequence). The CDR3 totals 15 residues. V was cut by 5 bases and J by 4 bases, with 15 bases left in between. CDR3 region: CASSAGTEGNQPQHF. The DNA for the CDR3 is TGTGCCAGTAGTGCCGGGACTGAGGGTAATCAGCCCCAGCATTTT.

A remark on this clonotype: A much larger clonotype is one base distant, so this may be a read error. The DNA for the CDR3 is TGTGCCAGCAGCTTATTCGTGAGCTCCTACAGTGAGCAGTTCTTC. It specifies CASSLFVSSYSEQFF. V and J are TRBV7-8 and TRBJ2-1; D is ambiguous. Germline CDR1 and CDR2: SGHVS and FQNEAQ. This CDR3 is built from 15 residues.

This clonotype was detected ten times or more. The chain uses TRBV19 and TRBJ2-1; no clear D. Trimming cost V 3 bases and J 9 bases, with 12 bases left between them. The CDR3 extends over 13 amino acids. Germline loops: CDR1 LNHDA, CDR2 SQIVND (reference sequence). CDR3 loop: CASSMTHTGEQFF. DNA for the CDR3: TGTGCCAGTAGTATGACCCACACCGGTGAGCAGTTCTTC.

In this sample, this clonotype turned up many times. V usage is TRBV11-2 and J usage is TRBJ2-1, with no clear D. The CDR3 consists of 11 residues. Germline V gene lookup returns CDR1 SGHAT and CDR2 FQNNGV. V lost 11 bases, J lost 2 bases, and 7 bases lay in between. CDR3 coding DNA: TGTGCCTCCCTAACCTACAATGAGCAGTTCTTC. Translation gives CASLTYNEQFF.

At least ten counts were recorded for this clonotype. The chain links TRBV27 to TRBJ2-2, with D unresolved. Trimming removed 1 base at V and 6 bases at J, with 6 bases between. The CDR3 is 13 residues long. Germline lookup yields CDR1 MNHEY and CDR2 SMNVEV (reference sequence). In nucleotides, the CDR3 is TGTGCCAGCAGTTTATTAGAGGCCGGGGAGCTGTTTTTT. This encodes CASSLLEAGELFF.

As to this clonotype: With a much larger clone just one base away, this may be a read error. In DNA, the CDR3 is TGTGCCAGCAGCCCGCGGGAGGGGAGCTCCTACGAGCAGTACTTC. This codes for CASSPREGSSYEQYF. The rearrangement links TRBV11-2 to TRBJ2-7, with 9 nucleotides matching TRBD2. The ends lost 5 bases at V and 0 bases at J; junction bases unmatched: 5. CDR1 and CDR2 from the germline V gene are SGHAT and FQNNGV. The CDR3 extends over 15 amino acids.

This clonotype has at least ten counts. This chain links TRBV6-2 or TRBV6-3 with TRBJ1-5; D gene ambiguous. The germline V and J ends were trimmed by 2 bases and 2 bases, with 4 bases remaining between them. CDR1 is MNHEY, CDR2 SVGEGT, per germline. CDR3 length: 13 amino acids. Written as DNA, the CDR3 is TGTGCCAGCAGTTACGGGGGCAATCAGCCCCAGCATTTT. It encodes CASSYGGNQPQHF.

This clonotype was counted between two and nine times. This chain connects TRBV5-1 to TRBJ1-4; the match to TRBD1 covers 7 bases. The J segment lost 6 bases and the V segment lost 2 bases, leaving 4 bases of the junction unmatched. CDR1 is SGHRS and CDR2 is YFSETQ in the germline V gene. This CDR3 comprises 14 residues. Here the CDR3 DNA reads TGCGCCAGCAGCTTTGCAGGGGGTCATGAAAAACTGTTTTTT. This codes for CASSFAGGHEKLFF.

This clonotype was seen many times. The chain combines TRBV4-2 with TRBJ2-2, with 8 bases aligning to TRBD2. Germline V gene data show CDR1 as LGHNA and CDR2 as YNFKEQ. The V segment lost 0 bases and the J segment 1 base; nucleotides outside the gene matches: 4. The CDR3 runs 17 residues. CDR3 sequence (DNA): TGTGCCAGCAGCCAAGACTCGAGCGGGAGGAACACCGGGGAGCTGTTTTTT. It is translated as CASSQDSSGRNTGELFF.

The V gene is TRBV7-8, the J gene TRBJ2-2; D is ambiguous. This CDR3 comprises 12 residues. Looked up from germline, CDR1 is SGHVS and CDR2 is FQNEAQ. Trimming removed 5 bases from V and 6 bases from J, with 7 bases in between. Written as DNA, the CDR3 is TGTGCCAGCAGCCCTGTTCCCGGGGAGCTGTTTTTT. This encodes CASSPVPGELFF.

This rearrangement joins TRBV19 to TRBJ2-3, with a weak D call TRBD1 (6 bases). Germline values: CDR1 LNHDA, CDR2 SQIVND (reference sequence). V dropped 0 bases and J dropped 3 bases, with 16 bases sitting between them. This CDR3 spans 17 amino acids. The CDR3 DNA follows: TGTGCCAGTAGTATAGATACGTACAGGGTGGTTACAGATACGCAGTATTTT. Its translation is CASSIDTYRVVTDTQYF.

There are many counts of this clonotype. This chain links TRBV5-1 with TRBJ2-7; 8 positions match TRBD2. The CDR3 has 15 amino acids. Germline V gives CDR1 SGHRS, CDR2 YFSETQ. The V segment lost 4 bases and the J segment 5 bases; nucleotides outside the gene matches: 11. This chain's CDR3 is CASSPSQAGGNEQYF. CDR3 nucleotide sequence: TGCGCCAGCAGCCCGTCCCAGGCGGGGGGCAACGAGCAGTACTTC.

The chain joins TRBV19 to TRBJ1-1; 9 nucleotides align to TRBD1. The J segment lost 4 bases and the V segment lost 5 bases, leaving 8 bases of the junction unmatched. From germline, CDR1 is LNHDA and CDR2 SQIVND (reference sequence). The CDR3 is 15 residues long. The CDR3, as DNA: TGTGCCAGTAGTGCCACAGGGGGCGCGGGCACTGAAGCTTTCTTT. Translated, it gives CASSATGGAGTEAFF.

This clonotype was seen ten or more times. Sequence at one end of the junction differs from germline and may be a read error. The chain combines TRBV6-1 with TRBJ2-3; no definite D call. The CDR3 has 11 amino acids. From germline, CDR1 is MNHNS and CDR2 SASEGT. DNA for the CDR3: TGTGCCAGCAGTAAAGCAGATACGCAGTATTTT. This gives the protein CASSKADTQYF.

CDR3 bases: TGTGCCAGCAGTCCGGCAGCACCTTACAATGAGCAGTTCTTC. It is translated as CASSPAAPYNEQFF. V usage is TRBV27 and J usage is TRBJ2-1; no clear D gene. The CDR3 totals 14 residues. V gave up 5 bases and J gave up 4 bases, with 12 bases separating them. Germline assignment: CDR1 MNHEY and CDR2 SMNVEV (reference sequence).

CDR3 sequence reads: CASSDPRTGWKTQYF. Here the CDR3 DNA reads TGTGCCAGCAGTGACCCCCGGACAGGTTGGAAGACCCAGTACTTC. This chain joins TRBV25-1 and TRBJ2-5, with TRBD1 matching 7 bases. The CDR3 totals 15 residues. Germline loops: CDR1 MGHDK, CDR2 SYGVNS. The trim removed 3 bases at V and 6 bases at J, leaving 10 bases unmatched.

This clonotype has at least ten counts. The chain's CDR3 is CASSTGEQETQYF. Here the CDR3 DNA reads TGTGCCAGCAGTACAGGGGAACAAGAGACCCAGTACTTC. The chain employs TRBV6-5 and TRBJ2-5; 7 nucleotides match TRBD1. Unmatched junction bases numbered 2, after V lost 5 bases and J lost 2 bases. CDR1 and CDR2 (germline): MNHEY, SVGAGI. The CDR3 extends over 13 amino acids.

As to this clonotype: Since a much larger clone is just one base distant, this may be a read error. This chain joins TRBV7-6 and TRBJ2-7, with D tentatively TRBD2 (7 bases). The CDR3 covers 14 residues. CDR1 and CDR2 from the germline V gene are SGHVS and FNYEAQ. The CDR3 DNA sequence: TGTGCCAGCAGCGTTTCTGGCGGGGGCTACGAGCGGTACTTC. Protein product: CASSVSGGGYERYF.

This clonotype was observed a handful of times. The J gene is TRBJ1-2, the V gene TRBV25-1, with 7 bases that match TRBD1. The CDR3 extends over 16 amino acids. Germline loops: CDR1 MGHDK, CDR2 SYGVNS. J was trimmed by 4 bases and V by 5 bases; bases with no gene match: 13. The CDR3 protein is CASSNTTGTLLYGYTF. CDR3 DNA: TGTGCCAGCAGTAACACGACAGGGACGTTACTCTATGGCTACACCTTC.

The table lists this clonotype with many counts. This rearrangement joins TRBV12-3 or TRBV12-4 to TRBJ1-2; D possibly corresponds to TRBD1 (5 bases). This CDR3 has 13 residues. Trimming removed 3 bases from V and 9 bases from J, with 14 bases in between. The CDR3 loop reads CASSFSPTGRYTF. The CDR3 DNA sequence: TGTGCCAGCAGTTTTAGTCCCACAGGCCGCTACACCTTC.

This chain links TRBV7-6 with TRBJ1-4; TRBD1 is a possible D gene (5 bases). V lost 6 bases, J lost 11 bases, and 13 bases lay in between. Germline V CDR1 and CDR2: SGHVS, FNYEAQ. This CDR3 spans 12 amino acids. The CDR3 loop is CASSNGGGKLFF. The CDR3 coding sequence is TGTGCCAGCAGTAACGGCGGGGGGAAACTGTTTTTT.

The chain employs TRBV6-2 or TRBV6-3 and TRBJ2-7; D perhaps matches TRBD2 (5 bases). Germline CDR1 reads MNHEY; CDR2 reads SVGEGT. This CDR3 region has 15 residues. Deletions cut 0 bases from V and 3 bases from J, with 12 bases between. The DNA of the CDR3 is TGTGCCAGCAGTTACTCCTCAGCGGCGTACTACGAGCAGTACTTC. This translates into CASSYSSAAYYEQYF.

This clonotype was counted at least ten times. V and J are TRBV11-2 and TRBJ2-5, with TRBD1 matching 9 bases. Germline V gives CDR1 SGHAT, CDR2 FQNNGV. V was clipped by 1 base and J by 3 bases; unmatched bases: 6. This CDR3 spans 16 amino acids. CDR3 sequence reads: CASSLGPRTGEETQYF. For the CDR3, the DNA is TGTGCCAGCAGCTTAGGGCCCCGGACAGGGGAAGAGACCCAGTACTTC.

In its sample, this clonotype was seen a few times. The chain uses TRBV13 and TRBJ1-1; TRBD1 agrees at 7 bases. CDR3 size: 17 residues. The junction had 12 bases not matched to a gene; V was cut back by 5 bases and J by 0 bases. CDR1 is PRHDT and CDR2 is FYEKMQ in the germline V gene (reference sequence). The CDR3: CASSPAGGRGMNTEAFF. The CDR3 DNA is TGTGCCAGCAGCCCCGCCGGGGGCAGGGGGATGAACACTGAAGCTTTCTTT.

On this clonotype: A much larger clone lies a single base off, so this may be a read error. V and J are TRBV5-1 and TRBJ2-1; D call uncertain. This CDR3 is 13 amino acids long. Germline CDR1 and CDR2: SGHRS and YFSETQ. V dropped 3 bases and J dropped 8 bases, with 12 bases sitting between them. The CDR3 spells CASSSLGDDEQFF. CDR3 in DNA: TGCGCCAGCAGCTCCCTAGGAGACGATGAGCAGTTCTTC.

This clonotype was counted at least ten times. The chain uses TRBV20-1 and TRBJ2-3, with 11 bases matching TRBD1. The junction had 12 bases not matched to a gene; V was cut back by 1 base and J by 0 bases. The germline gives CDR1 DFQATT, CDR2 SNEGSKA (reference sequence). This CDR3 comprises 19 residues. DNA of the CDR3: TGCAGTGCTAGAGGGACCGGGACAGGGGGGTTCCAAAGCACAGATACGCAGTATTTT. Its translation: CSARGTGTGGFQSTDTQYF.